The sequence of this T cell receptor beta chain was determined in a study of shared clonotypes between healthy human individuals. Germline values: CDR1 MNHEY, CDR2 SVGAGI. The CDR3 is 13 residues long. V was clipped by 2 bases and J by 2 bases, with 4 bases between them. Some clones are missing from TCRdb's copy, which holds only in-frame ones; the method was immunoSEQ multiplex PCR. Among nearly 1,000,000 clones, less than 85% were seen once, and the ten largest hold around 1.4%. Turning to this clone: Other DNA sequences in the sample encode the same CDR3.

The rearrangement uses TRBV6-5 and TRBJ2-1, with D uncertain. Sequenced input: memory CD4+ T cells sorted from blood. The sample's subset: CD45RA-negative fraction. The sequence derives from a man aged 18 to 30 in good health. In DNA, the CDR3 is TGTGCCAGCAGTTACGGGGCCTACAATGAGCAGTTCTTC. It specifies CASSYGAYNEQFF.